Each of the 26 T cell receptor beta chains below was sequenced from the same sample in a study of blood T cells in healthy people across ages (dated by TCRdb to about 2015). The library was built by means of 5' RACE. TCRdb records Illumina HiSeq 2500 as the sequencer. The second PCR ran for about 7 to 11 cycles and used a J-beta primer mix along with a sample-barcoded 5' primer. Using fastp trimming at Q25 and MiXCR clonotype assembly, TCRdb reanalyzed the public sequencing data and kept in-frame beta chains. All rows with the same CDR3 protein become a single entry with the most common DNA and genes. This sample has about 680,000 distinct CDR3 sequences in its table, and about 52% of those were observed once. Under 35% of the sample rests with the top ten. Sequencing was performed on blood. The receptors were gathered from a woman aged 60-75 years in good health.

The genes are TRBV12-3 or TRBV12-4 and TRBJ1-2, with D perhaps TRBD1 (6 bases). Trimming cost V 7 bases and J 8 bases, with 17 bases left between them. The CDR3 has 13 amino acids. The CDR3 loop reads CASTLRGARGYTF. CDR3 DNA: TGTGCCAGCACCCTTCGGGGGGCGAGGGGCTACACCTTC.

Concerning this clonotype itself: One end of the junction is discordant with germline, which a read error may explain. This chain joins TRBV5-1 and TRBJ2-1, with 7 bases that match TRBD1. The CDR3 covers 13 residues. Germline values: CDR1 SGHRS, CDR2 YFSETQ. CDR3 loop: CASSAHVDRELFF. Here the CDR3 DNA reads TGCGCCAGCAGCGCCCATGTTGACAGGGAGCTGTTCTTC.

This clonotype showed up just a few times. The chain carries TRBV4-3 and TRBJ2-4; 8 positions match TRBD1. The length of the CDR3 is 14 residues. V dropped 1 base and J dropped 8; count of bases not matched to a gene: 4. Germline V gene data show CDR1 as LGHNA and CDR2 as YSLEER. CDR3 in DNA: TGCGCCAGCAGCCAAGGAACAGGGGGTTACATTCAGTACTTC. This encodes CASSQGTGGYIQYF.

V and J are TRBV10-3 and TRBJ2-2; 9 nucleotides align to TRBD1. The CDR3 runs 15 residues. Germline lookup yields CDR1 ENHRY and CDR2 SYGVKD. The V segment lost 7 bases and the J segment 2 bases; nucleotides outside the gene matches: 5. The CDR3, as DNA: TGTGCCATCACCTCGGGACAGGGTAACACCGGGGAGCTGTTTTTT. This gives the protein CAITSGQGNTGELFF.

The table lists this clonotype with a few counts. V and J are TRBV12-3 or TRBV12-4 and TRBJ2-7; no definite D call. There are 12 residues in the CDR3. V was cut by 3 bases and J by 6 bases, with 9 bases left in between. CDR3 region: CASSFGRGEQYF. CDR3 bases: TGTGCCAGCAGTTTTGGCCGTGGCGAGCAGTACTTC.

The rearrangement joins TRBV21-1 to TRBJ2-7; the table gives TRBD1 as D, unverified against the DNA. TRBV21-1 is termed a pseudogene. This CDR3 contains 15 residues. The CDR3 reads CASTYNRDMDDEQYF. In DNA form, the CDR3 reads TGTGCCAGCACCTATAACCGGGACATGGATGACGAGCAGTACTTC.

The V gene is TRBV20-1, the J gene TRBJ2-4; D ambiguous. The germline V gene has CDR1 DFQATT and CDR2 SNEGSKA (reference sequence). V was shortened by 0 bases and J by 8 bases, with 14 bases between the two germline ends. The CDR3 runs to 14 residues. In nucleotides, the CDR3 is TGCAGTGCTAGAGATCCGGTGGGCGGAGACATTCAGTACTTC. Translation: CSARDPVGGDIQYF.

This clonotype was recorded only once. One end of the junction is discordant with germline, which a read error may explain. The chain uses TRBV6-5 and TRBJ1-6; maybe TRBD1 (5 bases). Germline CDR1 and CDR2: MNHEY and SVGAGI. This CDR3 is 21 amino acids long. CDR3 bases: TGTGTCAGCAGTTTAAACCCCTCACGGGACGTACGAAGCTCCTATAATTCACCCCTCCACTTT. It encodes CVSSLNPSRDVRSSYNSPLHF.

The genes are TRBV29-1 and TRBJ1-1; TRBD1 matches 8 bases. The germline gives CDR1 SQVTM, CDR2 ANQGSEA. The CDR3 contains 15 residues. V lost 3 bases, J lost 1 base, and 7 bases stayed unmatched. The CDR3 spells CSVDGTGGRNTEAFF. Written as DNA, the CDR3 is TGCAGCGTTGATGGGACAGGAGGACGGAACACTGAAGCTTTCTTT.

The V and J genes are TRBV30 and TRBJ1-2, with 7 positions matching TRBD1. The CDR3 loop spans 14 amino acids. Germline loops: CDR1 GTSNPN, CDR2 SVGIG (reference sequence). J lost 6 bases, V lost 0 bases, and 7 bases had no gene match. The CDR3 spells CAWSVWDSGDGYTF. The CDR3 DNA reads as TGTGCCTGGAGTGTATGGGACAGCGGCGATGGCTACACCTTC.

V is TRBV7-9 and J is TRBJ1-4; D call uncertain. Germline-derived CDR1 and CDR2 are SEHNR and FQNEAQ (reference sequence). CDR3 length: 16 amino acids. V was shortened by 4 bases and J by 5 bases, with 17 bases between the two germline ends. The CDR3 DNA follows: TGTGCCAGCAGCTCAACCTTGCGGACGGGAAATGAAAAACTGTTTTTT. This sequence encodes CASSSTLRTGNEKLFF. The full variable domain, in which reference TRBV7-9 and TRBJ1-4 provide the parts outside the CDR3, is DTGVSQNPRHKITKRGQNVTFRCDPISEHNRLYWYRQTLGQGPEFLTYFQNEAQLEKSRLLSDRFSAERPKGSFSTLEIQRTEQGDSAMYLCASSSTLRTGNEKLFFGSGTQLSVL.

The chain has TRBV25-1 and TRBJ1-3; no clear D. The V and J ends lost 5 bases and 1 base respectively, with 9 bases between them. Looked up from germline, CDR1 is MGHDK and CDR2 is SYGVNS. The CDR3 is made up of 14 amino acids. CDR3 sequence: CASSRSGSGNTIYF. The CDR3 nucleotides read TGTGCCAGCAGTCGATCCGGTTCTGGAAACACCATATATTTT.

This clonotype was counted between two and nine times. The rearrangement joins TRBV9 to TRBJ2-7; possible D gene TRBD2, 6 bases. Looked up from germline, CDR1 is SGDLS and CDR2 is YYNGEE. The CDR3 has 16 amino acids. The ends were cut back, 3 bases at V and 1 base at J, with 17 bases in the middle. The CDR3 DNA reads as TGTGCCAGCAGCGCCCGGGAGAGGGGAGTGTCCTACGAGCAGTACTTC. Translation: CASSARERGVSYEQYF.

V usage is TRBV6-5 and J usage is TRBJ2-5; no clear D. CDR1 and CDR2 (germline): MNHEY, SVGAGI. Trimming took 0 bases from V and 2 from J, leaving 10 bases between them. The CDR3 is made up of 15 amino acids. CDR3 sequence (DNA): TGTGCCAGCAGTTACTCGAGGCGTGCTCAAGAGACCCAGTACTTC. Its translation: CASSYSRRAQETQYF.

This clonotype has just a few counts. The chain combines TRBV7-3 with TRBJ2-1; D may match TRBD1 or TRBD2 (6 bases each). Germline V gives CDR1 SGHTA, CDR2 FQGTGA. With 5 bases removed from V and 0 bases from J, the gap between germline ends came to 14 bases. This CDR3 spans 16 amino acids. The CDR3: CASSLPGGSSYNEQFF. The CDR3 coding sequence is TGTGCCAGCAGCCTCCCCGGGGGCAGCTCCTACAATGAGCAGTTCTTC.

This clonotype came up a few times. The CDR3 DNA follows: TGTGCCAGCAGCTTTCTAAGTCACGAGACCCAGTACTTC. It yields the protein CASSFLSHETQYF. The chain has TRBV7-9 and TRBJ2-5; D is ambiguous. The CDR3 is 13 residues long. Germline-derived CDR1 and CDR2 are SEHNR and FQNEAQ (reference sequence). V was shortened by 3 bases and J by 5 bases, with 10 bases between the two germline ends.

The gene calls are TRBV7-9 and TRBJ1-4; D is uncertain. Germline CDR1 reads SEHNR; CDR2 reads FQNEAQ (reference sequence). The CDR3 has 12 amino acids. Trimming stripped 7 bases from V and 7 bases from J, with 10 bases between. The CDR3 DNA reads TGTGCCAGCACCGTAGCGGGTGAAAAACTGTTTTTT. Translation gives CASTVAGEKLFF.

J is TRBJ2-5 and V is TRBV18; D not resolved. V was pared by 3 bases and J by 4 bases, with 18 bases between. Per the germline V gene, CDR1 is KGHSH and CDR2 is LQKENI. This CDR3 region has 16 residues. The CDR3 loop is CASSPRRSRLGETQYF. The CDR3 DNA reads TGTGCCAGCTCACCGAGAAGGAGTCGATTAGGAGAGACCCAGTACTTC.

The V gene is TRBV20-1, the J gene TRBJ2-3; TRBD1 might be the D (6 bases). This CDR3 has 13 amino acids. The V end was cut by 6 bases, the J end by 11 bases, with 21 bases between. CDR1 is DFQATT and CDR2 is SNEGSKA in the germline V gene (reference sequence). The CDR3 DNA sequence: TGCAGTGCGGGAGCGGACAGTAACAATGAGCAGTATTTT. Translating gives CSAGADSNNEQYF.

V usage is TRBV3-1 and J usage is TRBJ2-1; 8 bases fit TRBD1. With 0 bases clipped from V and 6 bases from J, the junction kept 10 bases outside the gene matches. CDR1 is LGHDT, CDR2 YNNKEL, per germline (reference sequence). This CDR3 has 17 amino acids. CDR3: CASSQDRGRTGCNEQFF. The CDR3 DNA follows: TGTGCCAGCAGCCAAGATCGGGGTCGGACAGGGTGCAATGAGCAGTTCTTC.

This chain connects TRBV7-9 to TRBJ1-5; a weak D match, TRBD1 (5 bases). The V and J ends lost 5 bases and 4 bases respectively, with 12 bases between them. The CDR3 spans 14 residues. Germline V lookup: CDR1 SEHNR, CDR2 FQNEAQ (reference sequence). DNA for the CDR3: TGTGCCAGCAGCCAAACAGGTCTGAATCAGCCCCAGCATTTT. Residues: CASSQTGLNQPQHF.

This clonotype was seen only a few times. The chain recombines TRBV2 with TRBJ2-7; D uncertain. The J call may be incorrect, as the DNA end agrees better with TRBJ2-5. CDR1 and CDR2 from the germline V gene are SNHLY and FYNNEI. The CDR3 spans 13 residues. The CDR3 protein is CASSQEIGETQYF. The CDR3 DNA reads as TGTGCCAGCAGTCAGGAGATAGGAGAGACCCAGTACTTC.

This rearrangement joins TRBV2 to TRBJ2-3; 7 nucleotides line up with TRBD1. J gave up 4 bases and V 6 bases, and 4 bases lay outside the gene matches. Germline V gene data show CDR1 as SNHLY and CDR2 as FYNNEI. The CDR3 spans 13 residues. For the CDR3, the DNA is TGTGCCAGCAGCACCCAGGGGGCAGATACGCAGTATTTT. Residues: CASSTQGADTQYF. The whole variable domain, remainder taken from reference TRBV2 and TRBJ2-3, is EPEVTQTPSHQVTQMGQEVILRCVPISNHLYFYWYRQILGQKVEFLVSFYNNEISEKSEIFDDQFSVERPDGSNFTLKIRSTKLEDSAMYFCASSTQGADTQYFGPGTRLTVL.

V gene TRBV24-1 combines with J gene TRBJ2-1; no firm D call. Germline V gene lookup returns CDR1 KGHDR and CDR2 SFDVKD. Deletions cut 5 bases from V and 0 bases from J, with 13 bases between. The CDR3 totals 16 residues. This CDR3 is CATSAPTPSSYNEQFF. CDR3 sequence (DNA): TGTGCCACCAGTGCCCCGACTCCTAGCTCCTACAATGAGCAGTTCTTC.

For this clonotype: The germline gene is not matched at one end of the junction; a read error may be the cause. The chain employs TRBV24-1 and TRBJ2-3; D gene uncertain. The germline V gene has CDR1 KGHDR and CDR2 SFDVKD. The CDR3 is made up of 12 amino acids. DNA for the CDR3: TGTGCCACCAGTGATTTAGCGAATACGCGGTATTTT. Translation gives CATSDLANTRYF.

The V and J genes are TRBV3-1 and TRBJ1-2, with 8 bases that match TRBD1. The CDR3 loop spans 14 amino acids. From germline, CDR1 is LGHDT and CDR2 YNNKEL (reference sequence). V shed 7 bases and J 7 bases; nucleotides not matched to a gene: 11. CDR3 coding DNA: TGTGCCAGCACCGCGACAGGGGATTCGGGTGGCTACACCTTC. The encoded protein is CASTATGDSGGYTF. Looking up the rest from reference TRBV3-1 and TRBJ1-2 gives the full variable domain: DTAVSQTPKYLVTQMGNDKSIKCEQNLGHDTMYWYKQDSKKFLKIMFSYNNKELIINETVPNRFSPKSPDKAHLNLHINSLELGDSAVYFCASTATGDSGGYTFGSGTRLTVV.